This TCR beta chain was obtained from a study of blood T cell repertoires in COVID-19. Study-wide context: Researchers got acute and convalescent COVID-19 samples from the United States, Italy and Spain. T cells, B-cell-depleted T cells, or PBMCs supplied cDNA or gDNA.

The study recruited people aged about 18 to 90 years across approximately 24 US areas. Cohort 3 recovered donors had two negative PCRs, clearance, or symptom resolution. V was clipped by 4 bases and J by 1 base, with 7 bases between them. The CDR3 length is 14 residues. The germline V gene has CDR1 KGHDR and CDR2 SFDVKD. The table came from immunoSEQ multiplex PCR; TCRdb's copy has only in-frame clones and leaves some out. The table shows 150,000 or so clones, with about 84% occurring only once. Sequenced material: PBMCs or T cells enriched from blood (not recorded which). V usage is TRBV24-1 and J usage is TRBJ1-3; no definite D call. The TCR originated in a man aged 45-65 years who had recovered from COVID-19. The DNA of the CDR3 is TGTGCCACCAGTGACCCCAATTCTGGAAACACCATATATTTT. Its translation is CATSDPNSGNTIYF.